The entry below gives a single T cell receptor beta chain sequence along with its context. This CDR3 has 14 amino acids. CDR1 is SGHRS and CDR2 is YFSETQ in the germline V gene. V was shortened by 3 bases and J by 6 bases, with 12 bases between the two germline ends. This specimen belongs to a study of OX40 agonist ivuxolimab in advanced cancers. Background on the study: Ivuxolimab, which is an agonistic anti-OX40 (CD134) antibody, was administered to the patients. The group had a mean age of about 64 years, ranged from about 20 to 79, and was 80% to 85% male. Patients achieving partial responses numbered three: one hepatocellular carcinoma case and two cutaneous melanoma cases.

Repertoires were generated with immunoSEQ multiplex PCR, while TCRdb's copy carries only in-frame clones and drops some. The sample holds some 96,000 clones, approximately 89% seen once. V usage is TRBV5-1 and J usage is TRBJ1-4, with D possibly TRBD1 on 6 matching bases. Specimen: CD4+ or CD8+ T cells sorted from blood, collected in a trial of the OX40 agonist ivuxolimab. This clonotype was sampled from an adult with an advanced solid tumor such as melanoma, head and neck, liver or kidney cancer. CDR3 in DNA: TGCGCCAGCAGCTCCGAAACAGGGTATGAAAAACTGTTTTTT. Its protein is CASSSETGYEKLFF.